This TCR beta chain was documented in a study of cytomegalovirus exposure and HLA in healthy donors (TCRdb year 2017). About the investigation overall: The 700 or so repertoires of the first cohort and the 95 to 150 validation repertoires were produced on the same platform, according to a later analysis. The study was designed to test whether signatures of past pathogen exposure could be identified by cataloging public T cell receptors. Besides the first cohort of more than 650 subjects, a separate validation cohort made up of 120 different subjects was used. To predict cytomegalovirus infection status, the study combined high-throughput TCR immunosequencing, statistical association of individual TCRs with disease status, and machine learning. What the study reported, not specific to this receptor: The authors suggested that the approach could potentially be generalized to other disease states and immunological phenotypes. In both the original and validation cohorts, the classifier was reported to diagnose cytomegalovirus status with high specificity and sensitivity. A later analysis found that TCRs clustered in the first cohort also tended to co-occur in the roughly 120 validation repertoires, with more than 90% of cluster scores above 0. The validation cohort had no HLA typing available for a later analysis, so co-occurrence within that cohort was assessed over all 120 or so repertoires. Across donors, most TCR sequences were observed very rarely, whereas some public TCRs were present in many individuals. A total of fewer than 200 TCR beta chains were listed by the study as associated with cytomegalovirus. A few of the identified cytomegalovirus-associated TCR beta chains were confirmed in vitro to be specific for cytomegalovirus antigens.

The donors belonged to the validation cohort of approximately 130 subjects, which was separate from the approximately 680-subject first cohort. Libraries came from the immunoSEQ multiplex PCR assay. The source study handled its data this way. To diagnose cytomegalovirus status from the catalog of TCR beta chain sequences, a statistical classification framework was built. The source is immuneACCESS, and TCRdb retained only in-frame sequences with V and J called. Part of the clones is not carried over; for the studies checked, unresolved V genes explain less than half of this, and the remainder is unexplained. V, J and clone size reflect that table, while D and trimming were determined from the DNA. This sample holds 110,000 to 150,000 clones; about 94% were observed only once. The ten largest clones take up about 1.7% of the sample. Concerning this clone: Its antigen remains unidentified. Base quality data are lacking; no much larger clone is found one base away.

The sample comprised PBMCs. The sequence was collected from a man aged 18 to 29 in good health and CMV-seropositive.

The DNA sequence is TGTGCCAGTAGCCGGGTCAGCAATCAGCCCCAGCATTTT. This encodes CASSRVSNQPQHF. Here the chain combines TRBV19 and TRBJ1-5; no D gene can be assigned with confidence. There are 13 amino acids in the CDR3, from cysteine to phenylalanine inclusive. The CDR3 DNA has 39 bases and is translated from base 1. The germline V gene (reference sequence) supplies CDR1 LNHDA and CDR2 SQIVND. Between the V and J ends, shortened by 6 bases and 1 base respectively, the junction contains 7 bases.